Below, 32 T cell receptor beta chains from the same sample are listed, as sequenced in a study of T cell responses to AZD1222 COVID-19 vaccine. Clones were read by immunoSEQ multiplex PCR, and TCRdb kept only the in-frame ones, dropping some. The sample includes around 120,000 clones, just under 95% seen only once; the top ten take 2% to 2.5%. Sequenced material: peripheral blood, taken on day 0 of AZD1222 vaccination. These receptors all stem from an adult in good health.

This chain joins TRBV25-1 and TRBJ1-1; 7 nucleotides align to TRBD1. Germline V gene sequence: CDR1 MGHDK, CDR2 SYGVNS. The ends lost 4 bases at V and 4 bases at J; junction bases unmatched: 6. This CDR3 is built from 14 residues. CDR3 protein: CASSAPTGTTEAFF. The CDR3 DNA sequence: TGTGCCAGCAGTGCCCCGACAGGGACCACTGAAGCTTTCTTT.

The genes are TRBV7-8 and TRBJ1-1; D is uncertain. Germline V gene lookup returns CDR1 SGHVS and CDR2 FQNEAQ. Trimming cost V 4 bases and J 4 bases, with 13 bases left between them. CDR3 size: 14 residues. The CDR3 loop reads CASSSGILRTEAFF. For the CDR3, the DNA is TGTGCCAGCAGCTCGGGTATTCTTCGCACTGAAGCTTTCTTT. The full variable domain, completed using reference TRBV7-8 and TRBJ1-1, is GAGVSQSPRYKVAKRGQDVALRCDPISGHVSLFWYQQALGQGPEFLTYFQNEAQLDKSGLPSDRFFAERPEGSVSTLKIQRTQQEDSAVYLCASSSGILRTEAFFGQGTRLTVV.

J is TRBJ2-5 and V is TRBV2, with D unresolved. V was clipped by 7 bases and J by 2 bases, with 11 bases between them. In germline, CDR1 is SNHLY, CDR2 FYNNEI. The CDR3 extends over 13 amino acids. CDR3 DNA sequence: TGTGCCAGCAAAAAGGGCCTTCAAGAGACCCAGTACTTC. Protein product: CASKKGLQETQYF.

In nucleotides, the CDR3 is TGTGCCAGCAGCGCAGGGGCGCAAGAGACCCAGTACTTC. It is translated as CASSAGAQETQYF. V usage is TRBV6-2 or TRBV6-3 and J usage is TRBJ2-5, with D possibly being TRBD1 (6 bases). The CDR3 is 13 amino acids. The germline CDR1 and CDR2 sequences are MNHEY and SVGEGT. V was cut by 6 bases and J by 2 bases, with 10 bases left in between.

The CDR3 protein is CASSFLDTEAFF. The CDR3 DNA reads as TGTGCCAGCAGCTTTCTTGACACTGAAGCTTTCTTT. The chain is built from TRBV7-9 and TRBJ1-1; no clear D. The CDR3 is 12 amino acids. V lost 3 bases, J lost 3 bases, and 5 bases lay in between. Per germline, CDR1 SEHNR and CDR2 FQNEAQ (reference sequence).

The chain has TRBV3-1 (or the pseudogene TRBV3-2) and TRBJ2-3; D may match TRBD1 or TRBD2 (6 bases each). The CDR3 has 15 amino acids. The V and J ends lost 4 bases and 0 bases respectively, with 11 bases between them. Germline CDR1 is LGHDT and CDR2 is YNNKEL (reference sequence). In DNA form, the CDR3 reads TGTGCCAGCAGCCTGACAGGACTAAGCACAGATACGCAGTATTTT. Its translation is CASSLTGLSTDTQYF.

This clone was counted a few times. V usage is TRBV2 and J usage is TRBJ1-2; no firm D call. V was clipped by 7 bases and J by 5 bases, with 20 bases between them. The CDR3 length is 15 residues. Germline CDR1 and CDR2: SNHLY and FYNNEI. The CDR3 DNA reads as TGTGCCAGCATATCCGGACTCCCGGGTTTTTATGGCTACACCTTC. Its protein product is CASISGLPGFYGYTF.

V is TRBV18 and J is TRBJ2-7; 7 positions agree with TRBD1. The CDR3 runs to 15 residues. The germline gives CDR1 KGHSH, CDR2 LQKENI. With 4 bases clipped from V and 5 bases from J, the junction kept 11 bases outside the gene matches. CDR3 nucleotide sequence: TGTGCCAGCTCACTCACAGGGGTCCAAGGAGACGAGCAGTACTTC. Translating it yields CASSLTGVQGDEQYF.

The rearrangement joins TRBV19 to TRBJ1-2; 11 bases match TRBD1. The germline V gene has CDR1 LNHDA and CDR2 SQIVND (reference sequence). The CDR3 covers 16 residues. V shed 6 bases and J 4 bases; nucleotides not matched to a gene: 10. The CDR3 here is CASRYSGQGAGYGYTF. CDR3 nucleotide sequence: TGTGCCAGTAGATATTCCGGACAGGGGGCAGGCTATGGCTACACCTTC.

A single count supports this clone. The chain employs TRBV5-6 and TRBJ2-2; weak D call: TRBD1 (6 bases). V lost 2 bases and J 1 base, leaving 12 bases between the germline ends. Germline V gives CDR1 SGHDT, CDR2 YYEEEE. The CDR3 runs 16 residues. CDR3 residues: CASSFGQKLNTGELFF. CDR3 coding DNA: TGTGCCAGCAGCTTCGGACAGAAATTGAACACCGGGGAGCTGTTTTTT.

This clone was seen a few times. This chain uses TRBV3-1 (or the pseudogene TRBV3-2) with TRBJ1-6, with 7 nucleotides matching TRBD1. V lost 4 bases, J lost 9 bases, and 9 bases stayed unmatched. Germline assignment: CDR1 LGHDT and CDR2 YNNKEL (reference sequence). The CDR3 loop spans 15 amino acids. CDR3 sequence: CASSPDRQGFSPLHF. The CDR3 DNA is TGTGCCAGCAGCCCAGACCGACAGGGATTTTCACCCCTCCACTTT.

The V call is TRBV30, the J call TRBJ2-1; 9 nucleotides line up with TRBD2. J gave up 4 bases and V 5 bases, and 6 bases lay outside the gene matches. The CDR3 covers 14 residues. Germline V gene lookup returns CDR1 GTSNPN and CDR2 SVGIG (reference sequence). Here the CDR3 DNA reads TGTGCCTGGGTAGAGCTAGCGGGATACAATGAGCAGTTCTTC. Its translation is CAWVELAGYNEQFF.

This clone was counted a few times. The chain joins TRBV2 to TRBJ2-4; 10 bases are a match to TRBD2. CDR3 length: 21 amino acids. The germline V gene encodes CDR1 SNHLY and CDR2 FYNNEI. V lost 1 base to trimming and J lost 0 bases; unmatched junction nucleotides: 15. CDR3 residues: CASSEGFGGLARPSAKNIQYF. CDR3 nucleotides: TGTGCCAGCAGTGAAGGGTTCGGGGGACTAGCGAGACCTTCAGCCAAAAACATTCAGTACTTC.

This chain links TRBV7-9 with TRBJ1-2; a weak D match, TRBD1 (6 bases). The germline V gene has CDR1 SEHNR and CDR2 FQNEAQ (reference sequence). CDR3 size: 16 residues. Deletions cut 7 bases from V and 0 bases from J, with 18 bases between. The CDR3 here is CASTKLGGLANYGYTF. The CDR3 bases are TGTGCCAGCACCAAATTAGGGGGGTTAGCTAACTATGGCTACACCTTC.

The gene calls are TRBV19 and TRBJ1-3, with a possible D match to TRBD1 (6 bases). The CDR3 spans 15 residues. V was pared by 7 bases and J by 0 bases, with 13 bases between. Germline loops: CDR1 LNHDA, CDR2 SQIVND (reference sequence). This CDR3 reads CASMLDRSSGNTIYF. The CDR3 DNA reads as TGTGCCAGTATGCTCGACAGGAGCTCTGGAAACACCATATATTTT.

This chain connects TRBV7-3 to TRBJ1-6; D gene uncertain. V was shortened by 8 bases and J by 4 bases, with 9 bases between the two germline ends. The CDR3 loop spans 13 amino acids. Germline-derived CDR1 and CDR2 are SGHTA and FQGTGA. CDR3 sequence reads: CASSKQYNSPLHF. CDR3 coding DNA: TGTGCCAGCTCAAAGCAATATAATTCACCCCTCCACTTT.

The chain has TRBV6-5 and TRBJ1-6; no clear D gene. The V gene lost 0 bases and the J gene lost 9 bases, with 15 bases spanning the gap. The V gene's germline CDR1 is MNHEY and CDR2 SVGAGI. CDR3 size: 16 residues. The CDR3 spells CASSYSGSGFGSPLHF. The CDR3 DNA reads TGTGCCAGCAGTTACTCGGGGTCGGGGTTCGGTTCACCCCTCCACTTT.

The chain joins TRBV9 to TRBJ2-2; 8 bases match TRBD2. V lost 3 bases and J lost 2; bases outside the gene matches: 6. CDR3 length: 16 amino acids. Per the germline V gene, CDR1 is SGDLS and CDR2 is YYNGEE. CDR3 protein: CASSAKTSDNTGELFF. CDR3 DNA: TGTGCCAGCAGCGCTAAGACTAGCGACAACACCGGGGAGCTGTTTTTT.

The chain joins TRBV7-2 to TRBJ1-4; D unresolved. From germline, CDR1 is SGHTA and CDR2 FQGNSA. Trimming left V 6 bases short and J 7 bases short, with 15 bases between. The CDR3 contains 14 residues. The CDR3 loop reads CASRKTPAAEKLFF. In nucleotides, the CDR3 is TGTGCCAGCAGAAAGACCCCAGCCGCTGAAAAACTGTTTTTT.

On this clone itself: At one end the junction does not follow the germline gene, possibly because of a read error. The chain carries TRBV7-7 and TRBJ2-7; D may be TRBD1 (5 bases). The CDR3 has 16 residues. Germline CDR1 SSHAT, CDR2 FNYEAQ (reference sequence). The CDR3 loop reads CASSLVERRERYEQYF. In DNA form, the CDR3 reads TGTGCTAGCAGCTTAGTCGAGCGCAGGGAACGTTACGAGCAGTACTTC.

This chain joins TRBV6-6 and TRBJ2-5, with 15 bases fitting TRBD2. Germline CDR1 and CDR2: MNHNY and SVGAGI (reference sequence). CDR3 length: 16 amino acids. J gave up 5 bases and V 5 bases, and 6 bases lay outside the gene matches. CDR3: CASSTGLAGGMETQYF. The DNA of the CDR3 is TGTGCCAGCAGTACGGGACTAGCGGGAGGTATGGAGACCCAGTACTTC.

The rearrangement links TRBV5-4 to TRBJ1-1; possibly TRBD1 for D (6 bases). Germline V gene lookup returns CDR1 SGHNT and CDR2 YYREEE (reference sequence). The germline V and J ends were trimmed by 4 bases and 4 bases, with 11 bases remaining between them. The CDR3 contains 13 residues. The CDR3 loop is CASSRGLGTEAFF. The CDR3 nucleotides are TGTGCCAGCAGCCGGGGGCTGGGCACTGAAGCTTTCTTT.

The chain carries TRBV9 and TRBJ1-4; 10 bases agree with TRBD1. J was trimmed by 5 bases and V by 4 bases; bases with no gene match: 5. The CDR3 has 15 amino acids. Germline lookup yields CDR1 SGDLS and CDR2 YYNGEE. CDR3 bases: TGTGCCAGCAGCAGGGGACAGGGGTTGAATGAAAAACTGTTTTTT. Translation: CASSRGQGLNEKLFF. The full variable domain, rest sourced from reference TRBV9 and TRBJ1-4, is DSGVTQTPKHLITATGQRVTLRCSPRSGDLSVYWYQQSLDQGLQFLIQYYNGEERAKGNILERFSAQQFPDLHSELNLSSLELGDSALYFCASSRGQGLNEKLFFGSGTQLSVL.

This clone was detected only once. The V call is TRBV7-3, the J call TRBJ1-6; a weak D match, TRBD1 (5 bases). Germline assignment: CDR1 SGHTA and CDR2 FQGTGA. V gave up 3 bases and J gave up 13 bases, with 13 bases separating them. This CDR3 has 13 residues. This CDR3 is CASSLMWGAPLHF. The CDR3 coding sequence is TGTGCCAGCAGCTTGATGTGGGGCGCGCCCCTCCACTTT.

This chain connects TRBV2 to TRBJ1-1; D not certain. Germline CDR1 SNHLY, CDR2 FYNNEI. The CDR3 totals 13 residues. V lost 7 bases, J lost 1 base, and 10 bases lay in between. Here the CDR3 DNA reads TGTGCCAGCATCCTGACGGAGAACACTGAAGCTTTCTTT. Protein: CASILTENTEAFF.

This chain uses TRBV2 with TRBJ2-3, with 15 bases matching TRBD2. V gave up 2 bases and J gave up 1 base; unmatched junction bases: 7. Germline values: CDR1 SNHLY, CDR2 FYNNEI. The CDR3 runs 19 residues. DNA for the CDR3: TGTGCCAGCAGTGAACTTCGGACTAGCGGGAGGGCCGGCACAGATACGCAGTATTTT. It translates to CASSELRTSGRAGTDTQYF.

The V and J genes are TRBV4-2 and TRBJ2-2; 7 nucleotides agree with TRBD2. Germline V gene data show CDR1 as LGHNA and CDR2 as YNFKEQ. The CDR3 has 16 amino acids. V lost 1 base to trimming and J lost 1 base; unmatched junction nucleotides: 3. CDR3 in amino acids: CASSQGTSLNTGELFF. The DNA of the CDR3 is TGTGCCAGCAGCCAAGGGACTAGTCTGAACACCGGGGAGCTGTTTTTT.

As for this clone: This sample also contains other DNA sequences that code for the same CDR3. The chain combines TRBV6-5 with TRBJ1-5; D unresolved. The CDR3 has 14 amino acids. V was trimmed by 2 bases and J by 0 bases, leaving 5 bases between them. Germline V gene lookup returns CDR1 MNHEY and CDR2 SVGAGI. The DNA of the CDR3 is TGTGCCAGCAGTTACAGTCATAGCAATCAGCCCCAGCATTTT. Residues: CASSYSHSNQPQHF.

J is TRBJ1-1 and V is TRBV7-8; D possibly corresponds to TRBD1 (5 bases). The CDR3 extends over 16 amino acids. Trimming shortened V by 0 bases and J by 2 bases, and 13 bases separated the two germline ends. Per the germline V gene, CDR1 is SGHVS and CDR2 is FQNEAQ. CDR3 residues: CASSLARYGANTEAFF. The CDR3 DNA reads TGTGCCAGCAGCTTAGCGCGGTATGGGGCTAACACTGAAGCTTTCTTT.

The CDR3, as DNA: TGTGCCAGCAGCCAAAATCGACAGGGCGTTTCACCCCTCCACTTT. Encoded protein: CASSQNRQGVSPLHF. This chain joins TRBV14 and TRBJ1-6; 7 bases fit TRBD1. The germline V gene has CDR1 SGHDN and CDR2 FVKESK. Trimming cost V 2 bases and J 9 bases; bases outside gene matches: 7. The CDR3 sequence is 15 residues long.

The genes are TRBV9 and TRBJ2-2, with 12 bases lining up with TRBD2. Germline lookup yields CDR1 SGDLS and CDR2 YYNGEE. The CDR3 has 22 amino acids. The junction had 20 bases not matched to a gene; V was cut back by 4 bases and J by 1 base. The CDR3 reads CASSPVESVLAGGTLNTGELFF. CDR3 sequence (DNA): TGTGCCAGCAGCCCAGTCGAATCGGTTCTAGCGGGAGGGACGTTGAACACCGGGGAGCTGTTTTTT.

The gene calls are TRBV6-1 and TRBJ2-7; 10 positions match TRBD1. CDR1 and CDR2 (germline): MNHNS, SASEGT. J lost 1 base, V lost 2 bases, and 2 bases had no gene match. This CDR3 has 15 amino acids. CDR3 DNA: TGTGCCAGCAGTGAATGGACAGGGGGGTCCTACGAGCAGTACTTC. It codes for CASSEWTGGSYEQYF.